The 29 T cell receptor beta chains below all came from one sample that was sequenced in a study of cytomegalovirus exposure and HLA in healthy donors. Use of 60 Vbeta and 13 Jbeta primers characterized the PCR. Method: immunoSEQ multiplex PCR; TCRdb's copy keeps in-frame clones and lacks some. This table holds approximately 110,000 clones, approximately 76% found once. Sequencing was done on a sample of PBMCs. Receptors originate from a woman aged 50 to 60 in good health and CMV-seropositive.

This clone appeared a few times. The chain couples TRBV28 to TRBJ2-7; D is unclear. The V end lost 2 bases, the J end lost 3 bases, and 8 bases lay between the germline ends. The CDR3 is made up of 13 amino acids. CDR1 and CDR2 from the germline V gene are MDHEN and SYDVKM. DNA for the CDR3: TGTGCCAGCAGTTTACCGGCTAGCTACGAGCAGTACTTC. This sequence encodes CASSLPASYEQYF.

The chain employs TRBV9 and TRBJ2-5; D ambiguous. The ends were cut back, 0 bases at V and 1 base at J, with 10 bases in the middle. CDR3 length: 15 residues. The germline V gene encodes CDR1 SGDLS and CDR2 YYNGEE. The CDR3 is CASSVGAESQETQYF. In DNA, the CDR3 is TGTGCCAGCAGCGTAGGGGCCGAATCCCAAGAGACCCAGTACTTC.

The J gene is TRBJ1-4, the V gene TRBV7-9; TRBD1 matches at 8 bases. The CDR3 spans 14 residues. Germline-derived CDR1 and CDR2 are SEHNR and FQNEAQ (reference sequence). V dropped 5 bases and J dropped 8; count of bases not matched to a gene: 7. The CDR3 DNA reads TGTGCCAGCAGCGCGGACAGGGAAACCGAAAAACTGTTTTTT. Translation gives CASSADRETEKLFF.

This clone was observed a single time. The chain combines TRBV4-3 with TRBJ1-5; D possibly corresponds to TRBD1 (5 bases). CDR3 size: 15 residues. Germline V gives CDR1 LGHNA, CDR2 YSLEER. Between the trimmed V and J ends, which lost 4 bases and 0 bases, there was a span of 10 bases. In DNA, the CDR3 is TGCGCCAGCAGCCCCGGACAAACTAGCAATCAGCCCCAGCATTTT. This translates into CASSPGQTSNQPQHF.

V is TRBV5-4 and J is TRBJ1-1; 11 nucleotides align to TRBD1. Germline V CDR1 and CDR2: SGHNT, YYREEE (reference sequence). This CDR3 has 16 residues. The V segment lost 5 bases and the J segment 0 bases; nucleotides outside the gene matches: 6. DNA of the CDR3: TGTGCCAGCAGTCCCCCGGACAGGGGGCTGAACACTGAAGCTTTCTTT. The encoded protein is CASSPPDRGLNTEAFF.

This chain links TRBV6-1 with TRBJ2-7, with TRBD1 matching over 9 bases. This CDR3 is built from 12 residues. After removal of 5 bases from V and 7 bases from J, the junction contained 3 bases not matched to a gene. Germline CDR1 is MNHNS and CDR2 is SASEGT. The CDR3 DNA sequence: TGTGCCAGCAGTCGGACAGGGGAAGAGCAGTACTTC. Its translation: CASSRTGEEQYF.

This clone showed up just a few times. This chain links TRBV9 with TRBJ1-1; D uncertain. This CDR3 contains 16 residues. Trimming pared 4 bases from V and 5 bases from J, leaving 21 bases between. The germline CDR1 and CDR2 sequences are SGDLS and YYNGEE. CDR3 nucleotides: TGTGCCAGCAGCACCGGGCCGGGAGTATTGATAACTGAAGCTTTCTTT. The encoded protein is CASSTGPGVLITEAFF.

This rearrangement joins TRBV29-1 to TRBJ2-7, with 11 bases matching TRBD1. The CDR3 runs 14 residues. Trimming removed 1 base from V and 4 bases from J; junction bases left unmatched: 3. Germline V gene lookup returns CDR1 SQVTM and CDR2 ANQGSEA. CDR3 loop: CSVEAGQGAYEQYF. CDR3 in DNA: TGCAGCGTTGAAGCAGGACAGGGGGCTTACGAGCAGTACTTC.

The chain joins TRBV27 to TRBJ2-1; TRBD2 matches at 9 bases. The V and J ends lost 7 bases and 9 bases, in that order; junction bases with no gene match: 13. Germline lookup yields CDR1 MNHEY and CDR2 SMNVEV (reference sequence). This CDR3 has 15 amino acids. The CDR3 coding sequence is TGTGCCAGCATCCCCCGGGGGCGGGAGGGCCTTGAGCAGTTCTTC. Translating gives CASIPRGREGLEQFF.

Only a few counts were recorded for this clone. The rearrangement joins TRBV5-1 to TRBJ1-1; no clear D gene. From germline, CDR1 is SGHRS and CDR2 YFSETQ. Trimming shortened V by 7 bases and J by 4 bases, and 17 bases separated the two germline ends. This CDR3 region has 14 residues. The CDR3 here is CASELGSGSTEAFF. CDR3 DNA sequence: TGCGCCAGCGAATTAGGGAGTGGTAGCACTGAAGCTTTCTTT.

The J gene is TRBJ2-3, the V gene TRBV9, with no clear D. V was cut by 4 bases and J by 5 bases, with 17 bases left in between. This CDR3 comprises 15 residues. Germline V gene data show CDR1 as SGDLS and CDR2 as YYNGEE. The CDR3 DNA follows: TGTGCCAGCAGCCCCGGCAGTCTCGAGGTAGATACGCAGTATTTT. Its translation is CASSPGSLEVDTQYF.

This clone was counted a few times. The V and J genes are TRBV18 and TRBJ1-4, with a possible D match to TRBD1 (6 bases). The CDR3 totals 13 residues. Germline values: CDR1 KGHSH, CDR2 LQKENI. V lost 3 bases and J 5 bases, leaving 7 bases between the germline ends. The CDR3 is CASSPDRNEKLFF. DNA of the CDR3: TGTGCCAGCTCACCGGACAGAAATGAAAAACTGTTTTTT.

This clone was picked up a small number of times. This sequence joins TRBV5-4 and TRBJ2-4, with 8 bases identical to TRBD2. Germline CDR1 reads SGHNT; CDR2 reads YYREEE (reference sequence). The CDR3 contains 15 residues. The ends lost 3 bases at V and 7 bases at J; junction bases unmatched: 9. CDR3 in amino acids: CASSSIFGTRNIQYF. CDR3 sequence (DNA): TGTGCCAGCAGCTCTATTTTTGGGACTAGGAACATTCAGTACTTC.

The chain has TRBV20-1 and TRBJ2-1; no firm D call. Germline values: CDR1 DFQATT, CDR2 SNEGSKA (reference sequence). The V end lost 5 bases, the J end lost 4 bases, and 3 bases lay between the germline ends. The CDR3 consists of 10 residues. The CDR3 bases are TGCAGTGCTTCATACAATGAGCAGTTCTTC. This sequence encodes CSASYNEQFF.

The chain joins TRBV7-8 to TRBJ2-7; 14 nucleotides line up with TRBD2. The CDR3 totals 15 residues. Germline CDR1 SGHVS, CDR2 FQNEAQ. V lost 5 bases and J lost 3; bases outside the gene matches: 3. CDR3 amino acids: CASSRGTSGSYEQYF. In DNA form, the CDR3 reads TGTGCCAGCAGCCGTGGGACTAGCGGGAGCTACGAGCAGTACTTC. Full variable domain (missing parts from reference TRBV7-8 and TRBJ2-7): GAGVSQSPRYKVAKRGQDVALRCDPISGHVSLFWYQQALGQGPEFLTYFQNEAQLDKSGLPSDRFFAERPEGSVSTLKIQRTQQEDSAVYLCASSRGTSGSYEQYFGPGTRLTVT.

The gene calls are TRBV5-1 and TRBJ2-1; 8 nucleotides line up with TRBD1. CDR3 size: 15 residues. The V segment lost 0 bases and the J segment 8 bases; nucleotides outside the gene matches: 7. Germline loops: CDR1 SGHRS, CDR2 YFSETQ. CDR3 bases: TGCGCCAGCAGCTTGGAGACAGGGGTTCGATATGAGCAGTTCTTC. This codes for CASSLETGVRYEQFF.

This clone was counted only a few times. The V and J genes are TRBV2 and TRBJ2-7; D call uncertain. The V gene's germline CDR1 is SNHLY and CDR2 FYNNEI. Trimming left V 6 bases short and J 0 bases short, with 6 bases between. The CDR3 length is 12 residues. CDR3 protein: CASRSSSYEQYF. The CDR3 DNA follows: TGTGCCAGCAGATCGAGCTCCTACGAGCAGTACTTC.

The chain links TRBV4-2 to TRBJ1-1; maybe TRBD1 (5 bases). The CDR3 consists of 14 residues. V was clipped by 1 base and J by 4 bases, with 10 bases between them. Germline values: CDR1 LGHNA, CDR2 YNFKEQ. CDR3 region: CASSQVRQLTEAFF. CDR3 nucleotide sequence: TGTGCCAGCAGCCAAGTAAGACAGCTCACTGAAGCTTTCTTT.

This chain links TRBV5-1 with TRBJ1-1; TRBD1 aligns across 7 bases. Germline lookup yields CDR1 SGHRS and CDR2 YFSETQ. The V and J ends lost 3 bases and 1 base, in that order; junction bases with no gene match: 3. The CDR3 covers 14 residues. Here the CDR3 DNA reads TGCGCCAGCAGCTACAGGGGAGAGAACACTGAAGCTTTCTTT. Translating gives CASSYRGENTEAFF.

The chain links TRBV7-2 to TRBJ2-3; D possibly corresponds to TRBD2 (6 bases). V dropped 4 bases and J dropped 0 bases, with 11 bases sitting between them. CDR1 and CDR2 from the germline V gene are SGHTA and FQGNSA. The CDR3 contains 15 residues. DNA of the CDR3: TGTGCCAGCAGCTCCACTAGCATTAGCACAGATACGCAGTATTTT. Its protein is CASSSTSISTDTQYF.

Here the CDR3 reads CASSLGANEKLFF. CDR3 coding DNA: TGTGCCAGCAGCTTAGGAGCTAATGAAAAACTGTTTTTT. V gene TRBV11-1 combines with J gene TRBJ1-4; unclear D gene. The germline CDR1 and CDR2 sequences are SGHAT and FQDESV (reference sequence). The ends were cut back, 1 base at V and 3 bases at J, with 3 bases in the middle. The CDR3 totals 13 residues. The full variable domain, completed using reference TRBV11-1 and TRBJ1-4, is EAEVAQSPRYKITEKSQAVAFWCDPISGHATLYWYRQILGQGPELLVQFQDESVVDDSQLPKDRFSAERLKGVDSTLKIQPAELGDSAMYLCASSLGANEKLFFGSGTQLSVL.

The rearrangement links TRBV18 to TRBJ1-2; D possibly corresponds to TRBD1 (6 bases). The CDR3 runs to 16 residues. V lost 2 bases, J lost 0 bases, and 13 bases lay in between. The germline CDR1 and CDR2 sequences are KGHSH and LQKENI. CDR3 amino acids: CASSPGAQGTNYGYTF. The CDR3 nucleotides read TGTGCCAGCTCACCAGGGGCCCAGGGGACTAACTATGGCTACACCTTC.

The sample holds a few counts of this clone. This rearrangement joins TRBV2 to TRBJ1-4; D gene ambiguous. CDR1 and CDR2 (germline): SNHLY, FYNNEI. CDR3 size: 12 residues. Trimming stripped 6 bases from V and 7 bases from J, with 9 bases between. CDR3 in amino acids: CASRLDTEKLFF. DNA for the CDR3: TGTGCCAGCAGGCTAGATACTGAAAAACTGTTTTTT.

The gene calls are TRBV7-7 and TRBJ2-4, with 7 bases fitting TRBD2. CDR1 SSHAT and CDR2 FNYEAQ come from the germline V gene (reference sequence). With V trimmed by 10 bases and J by 9 bases, 6 bases remained unmatched. The CDR3 covers 11 residues. Here the CDR3 reads CATSGTIIQYF. The CDR3 bases are TGTGCCACCTCCGGGACTATCATTCAGTACTTC. Looking up the rest from reference TRBV7-7 and TRBJ2-4 gives the full variable domain: GAGVSQSPRYKVTKRGQDVTLRCDPISSHATLYWYQQALGQGPEFLTYFNYEAQPDKSGLPSDRFSAERPEGSISTLTIQRTEQRDSAMYRCATSGTIIQYFGAGTRLSVL.

This chain joins TRBV15 and TRBJ2-3, with 9 bases lining up with TRBD2. The CDR3 has 16 residues. CDR1 LNHNV and CDR2 YYDKDF come from the germline V gene (reference sequence). The trim removed 0 bases at V and 4 bases at J, leaving 5 bases unmatched. Written as DNA, the CDR3 is TGTGCCACCAGCAGAGATAATGGACTAGCGTCAGATACGCAGTATTTT. Its translation is CATSRDNGLASDTQYF.

The chain recombines TRBV5-1 with TRBJ2-7; TRBD2 might be the D (5 bases). Trimming shortened V by 2 bases and J by 5 bases, and 17 bases separated the two germline ends. The CDR3 totals 15 residues. Looked up from germline, CDR1 is SGHRS and CDR2 is YFSETQ. CDR3 sequence (DNA): TGCGCCAGCAGCTTACCCTCCACCCTCGGGGACGAGCAGTACTTC. Translating it yields CASSLPSTLGDEQYF.

The V gene is TRBV11-2, the J gene TRBJ1-3; 8 bases match TRBD1. CDR1 is SGHAT and CDR2 is FQNNGV in the germline V gene. The CDR3 length is 16 residues. Germline trimming cut 6 bases from V and 3 bases from J; bases unmatched to any gene: 10. The DNA for the CDR3 is TGTGCCAGCAGAGTTAGTTGGACAGGGTTTGGAAACACCATATATTTT. The encoded protein is CASRVSWTGFGNTIYF.

The chain uses TRBV5-1 and TRBJ2-2, with 8 bases fitting TRBD1. The CDR3 runs to 17 residues. The junction had 4 bases not matched to a gene; V was cut back by 0 bases and J by 0 bases. Germline assignment: CDR1 SGHRS and CDR2 YFSETQ. The CDR3 DNA reads as TGCGCCAGCAGCTTGGGAAGGACAGGGTCGAACACCGGGGAGCTGTTTTTT. Its translation is CASSLGRTGSNTGELFF.

V is TRBV4-1 and J is TRBJ2-1; 12 bases align to TRBD2. The CDR3 extends over 16 amino acids. The V gene's germline CDR1 is MGHRA and CDR2 YSYEKL. The V segment lost 4 bases and the J segment 7 bases; nucleotides outside the gene matches: 8. The CDR3 DNA reads TGCGCCAGCAGCCCTTCACTAGCGGGGGGCCGAAATGAGCAGTTCTTC. This sequence encodes CASSPSLAGGRNEQFF.